This T cell receptor beta chain stems from a study of early T cells in non-severe SARS-CoV-2 infection. For the study at large: Bulk RNA taken from unsorted whole blood was sequenced, leaving chains unpaired.

To note about this clonotype: Its target is unknown.

Unique molecular identifiers were attached to individual cDNA molecules. TCRdb re-called the 5' RACE reads through MiXCR, storing one row per CDR3 protein. The table includes 45,000 to 65,000 distinct CDR3 sequences, less than 15% detected once. Overall study results and limits: Matching against VDJdb likely underestimated virus-specific expansions, favoring anti-spike CD8.

This CDR3 comprises 15 residues. Germline CDR1 is LNHDA and CDR2 is SQIVND (reference sequence). With 8 bases clipped from V and 3 bases from J, the junction kept 13 bases outside the gene matches. This specimen consisted of whole blood, obtained at baseline. V is TRBV19 and J is TRBJ2-7, with 7 bases lining up with TRBD2. The TCR sequence derives from an adult who was a healthcare worker with PCR-confirmed SARS-CoV-2 infection or an uninfected control (not recorded which). CDR3 bases: TGTGCCAGTCCGCGGACGGGGGGTTACGTCTACGAGCAGTACTTC. Amino acid sequence: CASPRTGGYVYEQYF. Supplemented by reference TRBV19 and TRBJ2-7, the full variable domain reads DGGITQSPKYLFRKEGQNVTLSCEQNLNHDAMYWYRQDPGQGLRLIYYSQIVNDFQKGDIAEGYSVSREKKESFPLTVTSAQKNPTAFYLCASPRTGGYVYEQYFGPGTRLTVT.